Shown below are 20 T cell receptor beta chains from a single sample sequenced in a study of T cell repertoires in cytomegalovirus infection. TCRdb independently ran MiXCR on the reads; one entry per CDR3 protein. The data show tens of thousands of distinct CDR3 sequences, roughly a quarter seen once. These receptors are not linked to any known antigen. Specimen: CD8+ T cells from cultured PBMCs, collected from culture after CMV antigen stimulation. These receptors were collected from a human donor in good health (CMV status not recorded). Some clones in this sample may be carry-over from other donors' samples.

This clonotype was seen only a few times. The chain employs TRBV27 and TRBJ2-1; 14 nucleotides match TRBD2. Trimming took 2 bases from V and 8 from J; bases not matched to a gene: 8. The CDR3 runs to 17 residues. Germline CDR1 is MNHEY and CDR2 is SMNVEV (reference sequence). The CDR3 reads CASSLGLAGGRGDEQFF. The CDR3 nucleotides read TGTGCCAGCAGTTTAGGACTAGCGGGAGGCCGGGGGGATGAGCAGTTCTTC.

V and J are TRBV9 and TRBJ2-1; 13 bases align to TRBD2. J gave up 8 bases and V 4 bases, and 3 bases lay outside the gene matches. Germline V gives CDR1 SGDLS, CDR2 YYNGEE. The CDR3 length is 14 residues. CDR3 sequence (DNA): TGTGCCAGCAGCACCGGACTAGCGGGGGATGAGCAGTTCTTC. Its protein is CASSTGLAGDEQFF.

This clonotype has just a few counts. The V call is TRBV12-3 or TRBV12-4, the J call TRBJ2-2; D not resolved. The V end lost 10 bases, the J end lost 2 bases, and 14 bases lay between the germline ends. This CDR3 is 14 amino acids long. The CDR3 region is CAIPVGSNTGELFF. CDR3 nucleotide sequence: TGTGCCATCCCGGTGGGTAGCAACACCGGGGAGCTGTTTTTT.

The rearrangement links TRBV7-2 to TRBJ2-3; possible D gene TRBD2, 7 bases. CDR1 and CDR2 from the germline V gene are SGHTA and FQGNSA. The CDR3 spans 16 residues. Deletions cut 5 bases from V and 0 bases from J, with 15 bases between. CDR3 sequence (DNA): TGTGCCAGCAGCCCCCTTGGGGGGGCTAGCACAGATACGCAGTATTTT. It translates to CASSPLGGASTDTQYF.

In this sample, this clonotype turned up a few times. V and J are TRBV12-3 or TRBV12-4 and TRBJ1-2, with a weak D call TRBD1 (5 bases). Trimming removed 2 bases from V and 4 bases from J, with 11 bases in between. The CDR3 is 14 residues long. The CDR3 nucleotides read TGTGCCAGCAGTTTACCCGGGGCATCCTATGGCTACACCTTC. It is translated as CASSLPGASYGYTF.

In its sample, this clonotype was seen a few times. This sequence joins TRBV6-1 and TRBJ2-2, with TRBD2 matching over 8 bases. The germline CDR1 and CDR2 sequences are MNHNS and SASEGT. The CDR3 consists of 17 residues. The trim removed 2 bases at V and 2 bases at J, leaving 7 bases unmatched. CDR3 nucleotide sequence: TGTGCCAGCAGTGAACCTGCGGGGGGACTAAACACCGGGGAGCTGTTTTTT. Its protein is CASSEPAGGLNTGELFF.

The chain has TRBV19 and TRBJ1-1; D not resolved. This CDR3 region has 15 residues. In germline, CDR1 is LNHDA, CDR2 SQIVND (reference sequence). The V and J ends lost 7 bases and 0 bases respectively, with 15 bases between them. The DNA of the CDR3 is TGTGCCAGTAATTTCCCAGGTACGATGAACACTGAAGCTTTCTTT. As protein: CASNFPGTMNTEAFF.

This CDR3 reads CASSLEIAYEQYF. DNA for the CDR3: TGTGCCAGCAGCTTGGAAATTGCCTACGAGCAGTACTTC. This chain links TRBV5-4 with TRBJ2-7; no reliable D call. The V gene's germline CDR1 is SGHNT and CDR2 YYREEE (reference sequence). The CDR3 totals 13 residues. Deletions cut 0 bases from V and 2 bases from J, with 6 bases between.

This clonotype was recorded a few times. The rearrangement links TRBV7-9 to TRBJ2-7, with D possibly TRBD1 on 6 matching bases. Trimming took 5 bases from V and 4 from J, leaving 21 bases between them. Germline V CDR1 and CDR2: SEHNR, FQNEAQ (reference sequence). There are 16 residues in the CDR3. The CDR3 DNA reads TGTGCCAGCAGCCAAGGGGGTTTACAGGGTCGGTACGAGCAGTACTTC. It yields the protein CASSQGGLQGRYEQYF.

The genes are TRBV7-9 and TRBJ2-7; D possibly matches TRBD1 or TRBD2 (6 bases each). The CDR3 length is 17 residues. Germline loops: CDR1 SEHNR, CDR2 FQNEAQ (reference sequence). Trimming cost V 5 bases and J 5 bases, with 25 bases left between them. The CDR3 DNA follows: TGTGCCAGCAGCGGAATAGGGGGGTGGGGGGCAGTCCACGAGCAGTACTTC. It yields the protein CASSGIGGWGAVHEQYF.

This clonotype was detected only a few times. V is TRBV2 and J is TRBJ2-1; D remains unclear. The CDR3 covers 10 residues. Trimming cost V 9 bases and J 7 bases, with 7 bases left between them. The germline V gene has CDR1 SNHLY and CDR2 FYNNEI. CDR3 coding DNA: TGTGCCAGTAGGCAAAATGAGCAGTTCTTC. Translating it yields CASRQNEQFF.

In this sample, this clonotype turned up a few times. The genes are TRBV19 and TRBJ2-1; D ambiguous. Germline CDR1 is LNHDA and CDR2 is SQIVND (reference sequence). V dropped 6 bases and J dropped 5 bases, with 8 bases sitting between them. The CDR3 length is 12 residues. The CDR3 coding sequence is TGTGCCAGTAGAAACGAGGACAATGAGCAGTTCTTC. Protein product: CASRNEDNEQFF.

This clonotype was seen at least ten times. The chain links TRBV7-9 to TRBJ2-3; the match to TRBD2 covers 10 bases. This CDR3 has 22 residues. Germline V gene sequence: CDR1 SEHNR, CDR2 FQNEAQ (reference sequence). V dropped 5 bases and J dropped 0; count of bases not matched to a gene: 23. The CDR3 region is CASSPRTGGGASGGASTDTQYF. The CDR3 bases are TGTGCCAGCAGCCCGCGGACAGGCGGCGGGGCTAGCGGGGGTGCTAGCACAGATACGCAGTATTTT.

V usage is TRBV28 and J usage is TRBJ2-7, with 8 positions matching TRBD1. The CDR3 covers 14 residues. With 3 bases clipped from V and 4 bases from J, the junction kept 5 bases outside the gene matches. Per germline, CDR1 MDHEN and CDR2 SYDVKM. The CDR3 sequence is CASSFGQGWYEQYF. In DNA form, the CDR3 reads TGTGCCAGCAGTTTCGGACAGGGATGGTACGAGCAGTACTTC.

The chain combines TRBV28 with TRBJ2-7, with a possible D match to TRBD1 (6 bases). Germline V gene data show CDR1 as MDHEN and CDR2 as SYDVKM. V was clipped by 3 bases and J by 1 base, with 10 bases between them. CDR3 size: 14 residues. The CDR3 protein is CASSFGGSSYEQYF. CDR3 DNA sequence: TGTGCCAGCAGTTTTGGGGGCTCTTCCTACGAGCAGTACTTC.

This clonotype has just a few counts. V is TRBV9 and J is TRBJ1-1; TRBD1 aligns across 11 bases. The CDR3 is made up of 15 amino acids. Unmatched junction bases numbered 3, after V lost 0 bases and J lost 5 bases. In germline, CDR1 is SGDLS, CDR2 YYNGEE. The CDR3: CASSVEGQGATEAFF. Written as DNA, the CDR3 is TGTGCCAGCAGCGTAGAAGGACAGGGGGCAACTGAAGCTTTCTTT.

The genes are TRBV2 and TRBJ2-7; D possibly corresponds to TRBD1 (6 bases). V lost 3 bases and J 0 bases, leaving 12 bases between the germline ends. Germline V gene sequence: CDR1 SNHLY, CDR2 FYNNEI. CDR3 length equals 15 residues. CDR3 nucleotides: TGTGCCAGCAGTGAGGGGCAGGGGACCTCCTACGAGCAGTACTTC. Translated, it gives CASSEGQGTSYEQYF.

This clonotype was picked up many times. This chain links TRBV5-6 with TRBJ1-2; D unclear. Deletions cut 0 bases from V and 14 bases from J, with 14 bases between. This CDR3 contains 12 residues. In germline, CDR1 is SGHDT, CDR2 YYEEEE. This CDR3 reads CASSLGTGHLTF. The CDR3 DNA is TGTGCCAGCAGCTTGGGGACGGGCCATCTGACCTTC.

The CDR3 loop reads CASSEGDRYEQYF. In nucleotides, the CDR3 is TGCGCCAGCAGTGAGGGGGACCGCTACGAGCAGTACTTC. The rearrangement links TRBV10-1 to TRBJ2-7; either TRBD1 or TRBD2 may fit D (5 bases each). CDR1 is WNHNN, CDR2 SYGVQD, per germline (reference sequence). CDR3 size: 13 residues. Trimming left V 2 bases short and J 3 bases short, with 8 bases between.

The chain couples TRBV2 to TRBJ1-5; D is unresolved. The CDR3 sequence is 14 residues long. The germline V and J ends were trimmed by 4 bases and 0 bases, with 7 bases remaining between them. The V gene's germline CDR1 is SNHLY and CDR2 FYNNEI. The CDR3, as DNA: TGTGCCAGCAGTGTCCCGGATAGCAATCAGCCCCAGCATTTT. Encoded protein: CASSVPDSNQPQHF.